This TCR beta chain emerged from a study of T cell repertoires in cytomegalovirus infection. About the study: Shared public TCR beta signatures pointed to both CMV infection and a matching HLA type.

Note on this clonotype: Its antigen remains unidentified.

Study-level points and caveats: Frequencies of public TCR beta families were cumulated, and this identified carriers of CMV plus the relevant HLA. There were HLA-C-restricted CMV-specific TCR beta clonotypes dominating the ex vivo response.

Using its own MiXCR run on the reads, TCRdb lists one record per CDR3 protein. The table includes 350,000 to 450,000 distinct CDR3 sequences, around 18% detected once. The sample taken for sequencing was PBMCs. The TCR was taken from a human donor in good health (CMV status not recorded). Some clones in this sample may be carry-over from other donors' samples.

The CDR3 coding sequence is TGTGCCAGCAGGCAAGCTTCTGGCCCAGCCTACGAGCAGTACTTC. Its translation: CASRQASGPAYEQYF. The V and J genes are TRBV27 and TRBJ2-7; D is unresolved. Between the trimmed V and J ends, which lost 6 bases and 2 bases, there was a span of 17 bases. CDR3 length: 15 amino acids. Germline assignment: CDR1 MNHEY and CDR2 SMNVEV (reference sequence).